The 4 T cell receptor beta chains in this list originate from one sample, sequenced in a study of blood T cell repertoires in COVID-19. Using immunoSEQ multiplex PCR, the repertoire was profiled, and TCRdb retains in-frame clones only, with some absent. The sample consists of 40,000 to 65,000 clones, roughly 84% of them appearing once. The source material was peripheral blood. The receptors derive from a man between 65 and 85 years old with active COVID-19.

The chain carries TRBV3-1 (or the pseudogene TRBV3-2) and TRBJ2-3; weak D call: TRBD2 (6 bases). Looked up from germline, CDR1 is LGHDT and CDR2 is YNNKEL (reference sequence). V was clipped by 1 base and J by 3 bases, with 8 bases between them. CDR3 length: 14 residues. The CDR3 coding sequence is TGTGCCAGCAGCCAAGCGGGGGAAACAGATACGCAGTATTTT. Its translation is CASSQAGETDTQYF.

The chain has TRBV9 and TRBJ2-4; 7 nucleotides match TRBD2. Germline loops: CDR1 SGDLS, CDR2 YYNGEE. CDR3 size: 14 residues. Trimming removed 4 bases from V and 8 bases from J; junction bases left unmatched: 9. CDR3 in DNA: TGTGCCAGCAGCCCGGGGAGCCGGGGGGACATTCAGTACTTC. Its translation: CASSPGSRGDIQYF. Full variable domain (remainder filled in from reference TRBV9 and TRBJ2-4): DSGVTQTPKHLITATGQRVTLRCSPRSGDLSVYWYQQSLDQGLQFLIQYYNGEERAKGNILERFSAQQFPDLHSELNLSSLELGDSALYFCASSPGSRGDIQYFGAGTRLSVL.

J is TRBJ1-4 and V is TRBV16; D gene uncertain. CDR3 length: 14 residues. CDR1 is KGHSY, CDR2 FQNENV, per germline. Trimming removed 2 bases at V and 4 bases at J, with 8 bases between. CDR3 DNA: TGTGCCAGCAGCCAACCCAGAAGTAATGAAAAACTGTTTTTT. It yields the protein CASSQPRSNEKLFF.

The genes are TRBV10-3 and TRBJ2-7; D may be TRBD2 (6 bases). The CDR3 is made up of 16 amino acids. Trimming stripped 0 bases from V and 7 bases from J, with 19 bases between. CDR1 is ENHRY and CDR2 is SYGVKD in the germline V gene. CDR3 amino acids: CAISESLAGFASEQYF. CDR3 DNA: TGTGCCATCAGTGAGTCCCTCGCGGGGTTCGCCTCTGAGCAGTACTTC.